Below are 26 T cell receptor beta chains sequenced from a single sample in a study of blood T cell repertoires in COVID-19. TCRdb's table, derived via immunoSEQ multiplex PCR, lists solely in-frame clones and lacks some. The table shows 130,000 or so clones, with about four fifths occurring only once. Sequencing input: peripheral blood. These receptors all stem from a young man with COVID-19, enrolled during active disease.

The genes are TRBV11-2 and TRBJ2-3; tentative D call: TRBD1 (6 bases). CDR3 length equals 16 residues. The germline V gene encodes CDR1 SGHAT and CDR2 FQNNGV. Trimming pared 0 bases from V and 1 base from J, leaving 11 bases between. CDR3 protein: CASSLDLGAGTDTQYF. CDR3 nucleotides: TGTGCCAGCAGCTTAGATCTGGGGGCCGGCACAGATACGCAGTATTTT.

In its sample, this clone was seen once. J is TRBJ2-7 and V is TRBV6-5; 8 bases match TRBD2. The CDR3 spans 14 residues. V was clipped by 6 bases and J by 7 bases; unmatched bases: 11. The germline V gene has CDR1 MNHEY and CDR2 SVGAGI. CDR3: CASRAESIAGEQYF. The DNA of the CDR3 is TGTGCCAGCAGAGCGGAGAGTATAGCGGGGGAGCAGTACTTC.

This clone was seen once. The rearrangement links TRBV7-2 to TRBJ2-7; D is uncertain. The V end was cut by 2 bases, the J end by 1 base, with 12 bases between. The CDR3 sequence is 15 residues long. Germline CDR1 SGHTA, CDR2 FQGNSA. CDR3 protein: CASSLSFSPSYEQYF. CDR3 in DNA: TGTGCCAGCAGCTTATCGTTCAGTCCTTCCTACGAGCAGTACTTC. Variable domain in full (rest from reference TRBV7-2 and TRBJ2-7): GAGVSQSPSNKVTEKGKDVELRCDPISGHTALYWYRQSLGQGLEFLIYFQGNSAPDKSGLPSDRFSAERTGGSVSTLTIQRTQQEDSAVYLCASSLSFSPSYEQYFGPGTRLTVT.

The rearrangement joins TRBV28 to TRBJ2-2, with D possibly TRBD1 on 5 matching bases. CDR1 is MDHEN and CDR2 is SYDVKM in the germline V gene. The CDR3 sequence is 13 residues long. V shed 9 bases and J shed 2 bases, with 10 bases lying between them. Here the CDR3 reads CASFQGNTGELFF. Written as DNA, the CDR3 is TGTGCCAGTTTCCAGGGTAACACCGGGGAGCTGTTTTTT.

The rearrangement joins TRBV29-1 to TRBJ2-5; 7 nucleotides align to TRBD2. This CDR3 spans 12 amino acids. Germline trimming cut 4 bases from V and 4 bases from J; bases unmatched to any gene: 3. CDR1 is SQVTM, CDR2 ANQGSEA, per germline. The CDR3 nucleotides read TGCAGCGTTGTGGCGGGAGCAGAGACCCAGTACTTC. Translated, it gives CSVVAGAETQYF.

Remarks on this clone: An end of the junction differs from the germline gene, which may be a read error. V gene TRBV28 combines with J gene TRBJ1-1; possible D gene TRBD1, 5 bases. Per germline, CDR1 MDHEN and CDR2 SYDVKM. The CDR3 extends over 14 amino acids. As DNA, the CDR3 is TGTACCAGCAGTTTCCGGGGGGGGAACACTGAAGCTTTCTTT. Translation gives CTSSFRGGNTEAFF.

This chain links TRBV7-8 with TRBJ2-1; 9 nucleotides line up with TRBD2. The CDR3 is 16 residues long. The J segment lost 6 bases and the V segment lost 1 base, leaving 7 bases of the junction unmatched. CDR1 is SGHVS and CDR2 is FQNEAQ in the germline V gene. The CDR3 here is CASSLELAGGGNEQFF. The CDR3 region has the DNA TGTGCCAGCAGCTTAGAACTCGCGGGAGGGGGCAATGAGCAGTTCTTC.

V is TRBV5-1 and J is TRBJ2-5; D possibly corresponds to TRBD2 (6 bases). Germline V gene lookup returns CDR1 SGHRS and CDR2 YFSETQ. There are 14 residues in the CDR3. The ends were cut back, 2 bases at V and 5 bases at J, with 13 bases in the middle. The CDR3: CASSFGWGEETQYF. In DNA form, the CDR3 reads TGCGCCAGCAGCTTCGGTTGGGGGGAGGAGACCCAGTACTTC.

The chain is built from TRBV15 and TRBJ1-2; the match to TRBD1 covers 9 bases. CDR3 length: 16 amino acids. CDR1 LNHNV and CDR2 YYDKDF come from the germline V gene (reference sequence). Trimming cost V 3 bases and J 0 bases; bases outside gene matches: 5. This CDR3 reads CATSRNRGRTNYGYTF. DNA of the CDR3: TGTGCCACCAGCAGGAACAGGGGGCGAACTAACTATGGCTACACCTTC.

The rearrangement uses TRBV30 and TRBJ1-5; possibly TRBD1 for D (5 bases). The germline gives CDR1 GTSNPN, CDR2 SVGIG (reference sequence). V lost 1 base, J lost 3 bases, and 13 bases lay in between. CDR3 length equals 15 residues. CDR3 amino acids: CAWSDPGGSNQPQHF. The CDR3 DNA is TGTGCCTGGAGTGATCCCGGGGGATCCAATCAGCCCCAGCATTTT. The entire variable domain, with the rest obtained from reference TRBV30 and TRBJ1-5, is as follows: SQTIHQWPATLVQPVGSPLSLECTVEGTSNPNLYWYRQAAGRGLQLLFYSVGIGQISSEVPQNLSASRPQDRQFILSSKKLLLSDSGFYLCAWSDPGGSNQPQHFGDGTRLSIL.

The chain is built from TRBV9 and TRBJ1-6; 10 nucleotides line up with TRBD1. Germline values: CDR1 SGDLS, CDR2 YYNGEE. Trimming removed 0 bases from V and 12 bases from J; junction bases left unmatched: 9. The CDR3 contains 16 residues. The CDR3 sequence: CASSVGVGTGDGPLHF. CDR3 nucleotide sequence: TGTGCCAGCAGCGTAGGCGTTGGGACAGGGGACGGACCCCTCCACTTT.

The chain has TRBV7-2 and TRBJ2-5; 8 bases align to TRBD1. Looked up from germline, CDR1 is SGHTA and CDR2 is FQGNSA. The CDR3 is 15 residues long. V gave up 5 bases and J gave up 4 bases; unmatched junction bases: 9. CDR3 coding DNA: TGTGCCAGCAGCACCCCCCAGGGGGCGGGAGAGACCCAGTACTTC. Translated, it gives CASSTPQGAGETQYF.

The chain joins TRBV28 to TRBJ2-7; 10 bases align to TRBD1. Trimming cost V 1 base and J 3 bases; bases outside gene matches: 12. Per germline, CDR1 MDHEN and CDR2 SYDVKM. There are 18 residues in the CDR3. The CDR3 nucleotides read TGTGCCAGCAGTTTATACCCTTTTAGGGGACAGGGGTACTACGAGCAGTACTTC. Encoded protein: CASSLYPFRGQGYYEQYF.

This chain links TRBV3-1 (or the pseudogene TRBV3-2) with TRBJ1-3; perhaps TRBD1 as D (6 bases). Germline CDR1 and CDR2: LGHDT and YNNKEL (reference sequence). The CDR3 sequence is 15 residues long. The V end was cut by 1 base, the J end by 4 bases, with 11 bases between. The CDR3 sequence: CASSQAATGGNTIYF. For the CDR3, the DNA is TGTGCCAGCAGCCAAGCGGCTACAGGGGGAAACACCATATATTTT.

The chain employs TRBV6-5 and TRBJ2-3, with 7 bases that match TRBD2. The germline gives CDR1 MNHEY, CDR2 SVGAGI. Trimming cost V 0 bases and J 1 base; bases outside gene matches: 1. The CDR3 is 15 residues long. The CDR3 protein is CASSYSRGGTDTQYF. In DNA, the CDR3 is TGTGCCAGCAGTTACTCTCGGGGGGGCACAGATACGCAGTATTTT.

CDR3 in DNA: TGTGCCAGCAGTCCGGACAGGGCGGGAAACACCATATATTTT. Translating it yields CASSPDRAGNTIYF. The chain employs TRBV6-5 and TRBJ1-3; 8 nucleotides match TRBD1. V dropped 5 bases and J dropped 4; count of bases not matched to a gene: 4. CDR1 MNHEY and CDR2 SVGAGI come from the germline V gene. The CDR3 runs 14 residues.

V is TRBV30 and J is TRBJ2-3; possibly TRBD2 for D (7 bases). Germline lookup yields CDR1 GTSNPN and CDR2 SVGIG (reference sequence). V was clipped by 4 bases and J by 2 bases, with 16 bases between them. The CDR3 is 15 residues long. CDR3 coding DNA: TGTGCCTGGATGGGCTGGGGGGGGCACACAGATACGCAGTATTTT. This gives the protein CAWMGWGGHTDTQYF.

The chain employs TRBV29-1 and TRBJ2-3, with D tentatively TRBD2 (6 bases). The CDR3 contains 9 residues. Between the trimmed V and J ends, which lost 5 bases and 14 bases, there was a span of 11 bases. The germline V gene has CDR1 SQVTM and CDR2 ANQGSEA. CDR3 in DNA: TGCAGCGTTTTGGGCGGGATGTATTTT. It codes for CSVLGGMYF.

A single count supports this clone. V and J are TRBV28 and TRBJ1-3; 11 bases align to TRBD1. The CDR3 has 14 residues. Per the germline V gene, CDR1 is MDHEN and CDR2 is SYDVKM. V was clipped by 8 bases and J by 4 bases; unmatched bases: 4. The CDR3: CASWTGGAGNTIYF. DNA of the CDR3: TGTGCCAGCTGGACAGGGGGCGCAGGAAACACCATATATTTT.

The chain links TRBV10-3 to TRBJ2-7; 8 bases are shared with TRBD1. The CDR3 covers 14 residues. Per germline, CDR1 ENHRY and CDR2 SYGVKD. The junction had 2 bases not matched to a gene; V was cut back by 3 bases and J by 1 base. This CDR3 reads CAISERTGSYEQYF. Written as DNA, the CDR3 is TGTGCCATCAGTGAACGGACAGGGTCCTACGAGCAGTACTTC.

In DNA, the CDR3 is TGCGCCAGCAGCTTGGGGCGCCTAGAAGGAGCCGAGCAGTACTTC. Residues: CASSLGRLEGAEQYF. The chain carries TRBV5-1 and TRBJ2-7; D is ambiguous. This CDR3 is built from 15 residues. V dropped 0 bases and J dropped 6 bases, with 16 bases sitting between them. Germline CDR1 SGHRS, CDR2 YFSETQ.

CDR3 loop: CASSSSGTSTYEQYF. CDR3 sequence (DNA): TGCGCCAGCAGCTCTTCCGGGACATCCACCTACGAGCAGTACTTC. This rearrangement joins TRBV5-1 to TRBJ2-7; a weak D match, TRBD1 (6 bases). Germline CDR1 and CDR2: SGHRS and YFSETQ. CDR3 length: 15 amino acids. Trimming removed 3 bases at V and 2 bases at J, with 15 bases between.

The chain couples TRBV4-2 to TRBJ2-7; D is possibly TRBD2 (5 bases). The CDR3 is 14 residues long. V dropped 3 bases and J dropped 4 bases, with 13 bases sitting between them. Germline V gives CDR1 LGHNA, CDR2 YNFKEQ. The CDR3 here is CASSQTLDGYEQYF. As DNA, the CDR3 is TGTGCCAGCAGCCAGACACTAGATGGGTACGAGCAGTACTTC.

The V call is TRBV6-1, the J call TRBJ1-6; 7 nucleotides line up with TRBD1. Trimming at V came to 2 bases and at J to 10 bases, leaving 11 bases not matched to a gene. Germline lookup yields CDR1 MNHNS and CDR2 SASEGT. CDR3 length: 16 amino acids. The CDR3 DNA follows: TGTGCCAGCAGTGAACCCTCTAGAGGGGGCCAATCACCCCTCCACTTT. This sequence encodes CASSEPSRGGQSPLHF.

The V call is TRBV6-5, the J call TRBJ1-2, with D possibly TRBD1 on 5 matching bases. V shed 10 bases and J shed 6 bases, with 18 bases lying between them. Per germline, CDR1 MNHEY and CDR2 SVGAGI. The CDR3 is 13 residues long. CDR3 loop: CAIRVGGENGYTF. The CDR3 nucleotides read TGTGCCATCCGGGTCGGGGGGGAGAATGGCTACACCTTC.

The J gene is TRBJ2-7, the V gene TRBV18, with TRBD1 matching 9 bases. V was pared by 1 base and J by 2 bases, with 3 bases of the junction left unmatched. The CDR3 runs to 15 residues. Germline-derived CDR1 and CDR2 are KGHSH and LQKENI. Written as DNA, the CDR3 is TGTGCCAGCTCACCACAACGACAGGGGGCCTACGAGCAGTACTTC. This gives the protein CASSPQRQGAYEQYF.